This T cell receptor (beta chain) was captured in a study of OX40 agonist ivuxolimab in advanced cancers. Study information: Patients treated during dose escalation were battling hepatocellular carcinoma, melanoma, renal cell or head and neck cancer.

In germline, CDR1 is SGHAT, CDR2 FQDESV (reference sequence). The CDR3 extends over 15 amino acids. Losses at the gene ends were 1 base for V and 5 bases for J; bases not matched to a gene: 5. The protocol was immunoSEQ multiplex PCR, while the TCRdb copy is restricted to in-frame clones and leaves out a portion. Here the sample spans roughly 60,000 clones, roughly 86% being singletons. The study sampled blood at baseline, cycle 4 day 1, and cycle 7 day 1. This TCR was recovered from an adult with an advanced solid tumor such as melanoma, head and neck, liver or kidney cancer. The chain recombines TRBV11-1 with TRBJ2-3, with 8 bases identical to TRBD2. This specimen was CD4+ or CD8+ T cells sorted from blood, taken in a trial of the OX40 agonist ivuxolimab. CDR3: CASSLEIAGRDTQYF. As DNA, the CDR3 is TGTGCCAGCAGCTTAGAAATAGCGGGACGAGATACGCAGTATTTT.